A selection of T cell receptor beta chains follows, all from one sample in a study of T cells in Graves' hyperthyroidism and ophthalmopathy. TCRdb fed the multiplex PCR reads into MiXCR, producing one record per CDR3 protein. This table has fewer than 550,000 distinct CDR3 sequences, approximately 15% appearing once. Sequencing was carried out using blood. These receptors all stem from a woman under 30 with Graves' hyperthyroidism. Both conserved end residues are part of each CDR3. Fields, in order: J gene, D gene, V gene, clone size, CDR3 protein, CDR3 DNA. The D gene is left open where the match is weak. Only part of the rows carry a size: once, few, many, or a class if the clone is expanded.

>TRBJ1-4|-|TRBV19|few
CASSMAATPGEKLFF
TGTGCCAGTAGTATGGCAGCCACTCCAGGGGAAAAACTGTTTTTT
>TRBJ1-1|-|TRBV6-1|few
CASSPMGNTEAFF
TGTGCCAGCAGTCCTATGGGGAACACTGAAGCTTTCTTT
>TRBJ2-5|-|TRBV6-2/TRBV6-3|many
CASSYEPQETQYF
TGTGCCAGCAGTTACGAGCCCCAAGAGACCCAGTACTTC
>TRBJ2-1|-|TRBV20-1|many
CSASDQVVEQFF
TGCAGTGCTAGTGACCAGGTAGTTGAGCAGTTCTTC
>TRBJ2-1|-|TRBV20-1|many
CSARDLLGSYNEQFF
TGCAGTGCTAGAGACCTCCTGGGGTCCTACAATGAGCAGTTCTTC
>TRBJ1-1|TRBD1|TRBV18|-
CASSGLGQGISDTEAFF
TGTGCCAGCTCAGGACTGGGACAGGGGATTTCGGACACTGAAGCTTTCTTT
>TRBJ2-2|-|TRBV6-5|few
CASSYRRDDGELFF
TGTGCCAGCAGTTATCGACGGGACGACGGGGAGCTGTTTTTT
>TRBJ2-5|TRBD2|TRBV5-1|few
CASSVAGVGIETQYF
TGCGCCAGCAGCGTAGCGGGAGTGGGCATAGAGACCCAGTACTTC
>TRBJ2-3|-|TRBV20-1|many
CSAIAEITDTQYF
TGCAGTGCTATAGCGGAGATCACAGATACGCAGTATTTT
>TRBJ1-1|-|TRBV3-1|many
CASSQDNGGTEAFF
TGTGCCAGCAGCCAAGATAACGGGGGGACTGAAGCTTTCTTT
>TRBJ2-3|-|TRBV6-2/TRBV6-3|many
CASSYEPGHMGNSDTQYF
TGTGCCAGCAGTTACGAACCAGGGCACATGGGTAATTCGGATACGCAGTATTTT
>TRBJ2-5|TRBD2|TRBV11-2|-
CASSPGLAGPYQETQYF
TGTGCCAGCAGCCCTGGACTAGCGGGCCCGTACCAAGAGACCCAGTACTTC